A single T cell receptor beta chain is shown here with its context. The sample is drawn from a study of blood T cell repertoires in COVID-19. As processed by the authors: Nucleated cell number was recorded as an estimate derived from reference gene primer amplification. Clones were read by immunoSEQ multiplex PCR, and TCRdb kept only the in-frame ones, dropping some. That table furnishes V, J and clone size, whereas the DNA furnished D and trimming. The data contain 45,000 to 60,000 clones, about 90% of them singletons. Germline trimming cut 5 bases from V and 0 bases from J; bases unmatched to any gene: 6. In germline, CDR1 is KGHSH, CDR2 LQKENI. There are 15 residues in the CDR3.

This chain links TRBV18 with TRBJ2-7; the match to TRBD1 covers 8 bases. Sequenced sample: peripheral blood. This clonotype was obtained from a human donor in a cohort sampled during active COVID-19. The CDR3 region is CASSARDRSSYEQYF. The CDR3 DNA sequence: TGTGCCAGCTCAGCCCGGGACAGGAGCTCCTACGAGCAGTACTTC.